The present entry profiles one TCR beta chain with its context. Antigen specificity is unknown. The table came from immunoSEQ multiplex PCR; TCRdb's copy has only in-frame clones and leaves some out. Of under 40,000 clones in the sample, approximately 95% were seen once. This specimen belongs to a study of T cells in tuberculosis. Findings and limits, study-wide: GMM-specific TCRs were nearer to active tuberculosis alpha repertoires, suggesting expansion.

Unsorted cryopreserved PBMC were sequenced, averaging around 100,000 T cells per clinical donor. Trimming took off 2 bases at V and 1 base at J, with 8 bases between the two ends. Per the germline V gene, CDR1 is KGHSH and CDR2 is LQKENI. The CDR3 has 15 amino acids. The chain joins TRBV18 to TRBJ2-2; D remains unclear. Sequenced: PBMCs. This receptor was taken from a donor between 10 and 35 years old with latent tuberculosis or without tuberculosis infection. The CDR3, as DNA: TGTGCCAGCTCACCAGTGGAGAGGAACACCGGGGAGCTGTTTTTT. The encoded protein is CASSPVERNTGELFF.